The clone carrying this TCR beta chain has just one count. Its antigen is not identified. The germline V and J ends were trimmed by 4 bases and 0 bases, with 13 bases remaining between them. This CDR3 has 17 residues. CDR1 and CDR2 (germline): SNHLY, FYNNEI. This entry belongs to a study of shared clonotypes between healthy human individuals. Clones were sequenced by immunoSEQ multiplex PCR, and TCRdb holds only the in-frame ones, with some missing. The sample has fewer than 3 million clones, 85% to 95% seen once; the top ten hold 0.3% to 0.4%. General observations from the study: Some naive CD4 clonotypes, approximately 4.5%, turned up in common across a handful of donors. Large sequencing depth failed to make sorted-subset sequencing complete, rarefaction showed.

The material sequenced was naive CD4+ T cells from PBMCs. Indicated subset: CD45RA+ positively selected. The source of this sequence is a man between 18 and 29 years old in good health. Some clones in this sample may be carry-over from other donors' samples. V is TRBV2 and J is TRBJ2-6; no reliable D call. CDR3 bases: TGTGCCAGCAGTGGTCTAGGTTCCCACTCTGGGGCCAACGTCCTGACTTTC. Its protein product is CASSGLGSHSGANVLTF.